The clone carrying this TCR beta chain showed up just once. The method was immunoSEQ multiplex PCR; TCRdb's version includes in-frame clones alone and lacks a portion of them. The data show roughly 220,000 clones, roughly 88% seen once. These data originate in a study of cytomegalovirus exposure and HLA in healthy donors. CDR1 is SGDLS and CDR2 is YYNGEE in the germline V gene. The germline V and J ends were trimmed by 4 bases and 0 bases, with 9 bases remaining between them. CDR3 length equals 14 residues. This clonotype was sampled from a woman aged 25 to 39 in good health and CMV-seropositive. The chain employs TRBV9 and TRBJ2-3, with D possibly TRBD2 on 6 matching bases. Sequenced material: PBMCs. This CDR3 reads CASSSGGSTDTQYF. As DNA, the CDR3 is TGTGCCAGCAGCTCCGGGGGTAGCACAGATACGCAGTATTTT.